This entry is about one TCR beta chain. Its antigen is undetermined. Use of 60 Vbeta and 13 Jbeta primers characterized the PCR. Assay: immunoSEQ multiplex PCR; the TCRdb copy retains only in-frame clones and omits some. The sample shows 200,000 to 250,000 clones, about 80% of them seen only once. This record comes from a study of cytomegalovirus exposure and HLA in healthy donors. V was trimmed by 9 bases and J by 2 bases, leaving 17 bases between them. Germline CDR1 is SNHLY and CDR2 is FYNNEI. The CDR3 is 14 amino acids. The study's findings and limits: TCR beta V segments were, for the most part, productive about 87% or about 30% of the time in an earlier analysis.

The V gene is TRBV2, the J gene TRBJ2-7; D not certain. This receptor was identified in a woman aged 30 to 39 in good health and CMV-seronegative. Sequenced input: PBMCs. CDR3 sequence reads: CASRLPYSPYEQYF. The CDR3 bases are TGTGCCAGTCGTTTACCCTATTCACCCTACGAGCAGTACTTC. Full variable domain (remainder filled in from reference TRBV2 and TRBJ2-7): EPEVTQTPSHQVTQMGQEVILRCVPISNHLYFYWYRQILGQKVEFLVSFYNNEISEKSEIFDDQFSVERPDGSNFTLKIRSTKLEDSAMYFCASRLPYSPYEQYFGPGTRLTVT.